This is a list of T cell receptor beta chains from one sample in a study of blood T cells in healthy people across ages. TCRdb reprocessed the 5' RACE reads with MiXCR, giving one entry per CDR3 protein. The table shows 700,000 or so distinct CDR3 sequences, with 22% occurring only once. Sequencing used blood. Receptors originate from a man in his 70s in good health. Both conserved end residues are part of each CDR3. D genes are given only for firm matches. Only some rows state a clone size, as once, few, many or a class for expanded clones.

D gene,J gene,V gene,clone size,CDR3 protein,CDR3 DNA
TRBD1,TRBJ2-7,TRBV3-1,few,CASSQLWDSSYEQYF,TGTGCCAGCAGCCAACTGTGGGACAGCTCCTACGAGCAGTACTTC
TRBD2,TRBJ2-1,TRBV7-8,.,CASRGGLRGGSNEQFF,TGTGCCAGCCGGGGGGGTCTCCGGGGGGGGAGCAATGAGCAGTTCTTC
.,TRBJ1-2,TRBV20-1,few,CSAHRANYGYTF,TGCAGTGCCCACAGGGCTAACTATGGCTACACCTTC
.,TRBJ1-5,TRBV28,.,CASSGAGRGNQPQHF,TGTGCCAGCAGTGGGGCAGGGAGGGGCAATCAGCCCCAGCATTTT
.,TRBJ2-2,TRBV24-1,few,CATSAFNTGELFF,TGTGCCACCAGTGCGTTCAACACCGGGGAGCTGTTTTTT
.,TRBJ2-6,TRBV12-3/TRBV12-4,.,CAGSLETAGANVLTF,TGTGCCGGCAGTTTAGAGACAGCTGGGGCCAACGTCCTGACTTTC
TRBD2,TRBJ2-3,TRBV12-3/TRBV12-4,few,CASSTSGGATTQYF,TGTGCCAGCAGTACTAGCGGGGGGGCGACTACGCAGTATTTT
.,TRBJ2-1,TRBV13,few,CASSLGHPNLYNEQFF,TGTGCCAGCAGCTTAGGACACCCGAATCTTTACAATGAGCAGTTCTTC
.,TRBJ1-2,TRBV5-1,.,CASSPLGSLNYGYTF,TGCGCCAGCAGCCCGCTTGGCAGCCTGAACTATGGCTACACCTTC
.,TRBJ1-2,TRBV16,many,CASSQLSVFYGYTF,TGTGCCAGCAGCCAATTGTCAGTATTCTATGGCTACACCTTC